These T cell receptor beta chains were read from a single sample in a study of shared clonotypes between healthy human individuals. Data came from immunoSEQ multiplex PCR; TCRdb stores just in-frame clones and leaves some out. Counted here are over 2 million clones, over 85% occurring once; the ten biggest clones make up 0.1% to 0.15%. The material sequenced was naive CD4+ T cells sorted from blood. The receptors shown here come from a man younger than 35 in good health. Each CDR3 is given with its conserved first and last residue. D genes are given only for firm matches. A clone size is listed for some rows: how often the clone was seen (once, few, many), or a class if it is expanded.

j_gene: TRBJ2-7
v_gene: TRBV18
d_gene: .
abundance: once
CDR3nt: TGTGCCAGCTCACCAGACAGGAACTCCTACGAGCAGTACTTC
CDR3aa: CASSPDRNSYEQYF

j_gene: TRBJ2-7
v_gene: TRBV27
d_gene: .
abundance: .
CDR3nt: TGTGCCAGCAGTTACGGCAACCTCTACGAGCAGTACTTC
CDR3aa: CASSYGNLYEQYF

j_gene: TRBJ2-7
v_gene: TRBV7-9
d_gene: .
abundance: .
CDR3nt: TGTGCCAGCAGCTTAACACAGAGTACCTCCTACGAGCAGTACTTC
CDR3aa: CASSLTQSTSYEQYF

j_gene: TRBJ2-1
v_gene: TRBV5-1
d_gene: .
abundance: .
CDR3nt: TGCGCCAGCAGCTTGGCCGGGGAGCACTACAATGAGCAGTTCTTC
CDR3aa: CASSLAGEHYNEQFF

j_gene: TRBJ2-7
v_gene: TRBV5-1
d_gene: .
abundance: .
CDR3nt: TGCGCCAGCAGCTTGTCTCCCACAGTCTCCTACGAGCAGTACTTC
CDR3aa: CASSLSPTVSYEQYF

j_gene: TRBJ2-7
v_gene: TRBV18
d_gene: .
abundance: .
CDR3nt: TGTGCCAGCTCACCAAACGGATTCTACGAGCAGTACTTC
CDR3aa: CASSPNGFYEQYF

j_gene: TRBJ2-1
v_gene: TRBV9
d_gene: .
abundance: .
CDR3nt: TGTGCCAGCGGACTTAGCTCCTACAATGAGCAGTTCTTC
CDR3aa: CASGLSSYNEQFF

j_gene: TRBJ2-3
v_gene: TRBV5-1
d_gene: .
abundance: .
CDR3nt: TGCGCCAGCAGCATCCAGAGTAGCACAGATACGCAGTATTTT
CDR3aa: CASSIQSSTDTQYF

j_gene: TRBJ2-5
v_gene: TRBV5-1
d_gene: TRBD2
abundance: .
CDR3nt: TGCGCCAGCAGGCCACTAGCGGGCATCCAAGAGACCCAGTACTTC
CDR3aa: CASRPLAGIQETQYF

j_gene: TRBJ2-7
v_gene: TRBV28
d_gene: .
abundance: .
CDR3nt: TGTGCCAGCACCCGGGTCCAGCGAAACGACGAGCAGTACTTC
CDR3aa: CASTRVQRNDEQYF

j_gene: TRBJ2-6
v_gene: TRBV30
d_gene: .
abundance: once
CDR3nt: TGTGCCTGGAGTGTAGGGAGCTCTGGGGCCAACGTCCTGACTTTC
CDR3aa: CAWSVGSSGANVLTF

j_gene: TRBJ2-5
v_gene: TRBV18
d_gene: .
abundance: .
CDR3nt: TGTGCCAGCTCACCCTACACTGAAGAGACCCAGTACTTC
CDR3aa: CASSPYTEETQYF

j_gene: TRBJ1-2
v_gene: TRBV10-3
d_gene: TRBD1
abundance: .
CDR3nt: TGTGCCATCAGTGAGAAGGGGACAGGGGAATCTGGCTACACCTTC
CDR3aa: CAISEKGTGESGYTF

j_gene: TRBJ2-5
v_gene: TRBV2
d_gene: TRBD2
abundance: .
CDR3nt: TGTGCCAGCAAGAGTAATAGCGGGGGGCAAGAGACCCAGTACTTC
CDR3aa: CASKSNSGGQETQYF

j_gene: TRBJ2-3
v_gene: TRBV7-9
d_gene: .
abundance: .
CDR3nt: TGTGCCAGCAGCTTAGGAGGGACTAGCACAGATACGCAGTATTTT
CDR3aa: CASSLGGTSTDTQYF

j_gene: TRBJ1-1
v_gene: TRBV19
d_gene: .
abundance: .
CDR3nt: TGTGCCAGTAGTATGAGGGGGAACACTGAAGCTTTCTTT
CDR3aa: CASSMRGNTEAFF

j_gene: TRBJ1-2
v_gene: TRBV6-1
d_gene: .
abundance: .
CDR3nt: TGTGCCAGCAGTGGGGAAACAGGGAACTATGGCTACACCTTC
CDR3aa: CASSGETGNYGYTF

j_gene: TRBJ1-2
v_gene: TRBV19
d_gene: TRBD1
abundance: .
CDR3nt: TGTGCCAGTAGAGAAACGGCAGGGGGCAGATATGGCTACACCTTC
CDR3aa: CASRETAGGRYGYTF

j_gene: TRBJ2-2
v_gene: TRBV4-3
d_gene: .
abundance: .
CDR3nt: TGCGCCAGCAGCCAAATGGGGGGCGCGGGCCCCGGGGAGCTGTTTTTT
CDR3aa: CASSQMGGAGPGELFF

j_gene: TRBJ2-7
v_gene: TRBV28
d_gene: .
abundance: .
CDR3nt: TGTGCCAGCAGATTGAGACAGGTGTCCTACGAGCAGTACTTC
CDR3aa: CASRLRQVSYEQYF

j_gene: TRBJ1-2
v_gene: TRBV5-8
d_gene: TRBD1
abundance: .
CDR3nt: TGTGCCAGCAGCTTGGAGGACAGGGCCTATGGCTACACCTTC
CDR3aa: CASSLEDRAYGYTF

j_gene: TRBJ1-6
v_gene: TRBV14
d_gene: .
abundance: .
CDR3nt: TGTGCCAGCAGCCACCCCGGACAGTTTTATTCACCCCTCCACTTT
CDR3aa: CASSHPGQFYSPLHF